Presented here are 27 T cell receptor beta chains from one specimen sequenced in a study of Ad26.COV2.S vaccination and SARS-CoV-2 variants. Profiled with immunoSEQ multiplex PCR; TCRdb holds only in-frame clones, not every one. This table has fewer than 300,000 clones, more than 75% appearing once. Documented treatment: 19 received Ad26.COV2.S at low or high dose, single or two shots; several received placebo; per-sample allocation not given. Vaccine and placebo recipients were sampled on day 63 after the first injection. The material sequenced was peripheral blood, taken in a trial of Ad26.COV2.S vaccine versus placebo. All receptors derive from a person aged 18-60 years who received the Ad26.COV2.S COVID-19 vaccine or a placebo.

V usage is TRBV4-1 and J usage is TRBJ2-7, with D perhaps TRBD2 (6 bases). The CDR3 is 15 amino acids. Trimming took 1 base from V and 4 from J, leaving 14 bases between them. The germline gives CDR1 MGHRA, CDR2 YSYEKL. The chain's CDR3 is CASSQVGGAGYEQYF. CDR3 coding DNA: TGCGCCAGCAGCCAAGTGGGGGGTGCGGGTTACGAGCAGTACTTC.

This chain links TRBV27 with TRBJ2-7; 7 bases line up with TRBD2. CDR3 length: 14 residues. Germline V gene sequence: CDR1 MNHEY, CDR2 SMNVEV (reference sequence). The trim removed 3 bases at V and 2 bases at J, leaving 4 bases unmatched. CDR3 sequence: CASSFRLAAYEQYF. CDR3 bases: TGTGCCAGCAGTTTCCGACTAGCTGCCTACGAGCAGTACTTC.

The chain carries TRBV7-8 and TRBJ1-1; D is uncertain. The CDR3 spans 13 residues. The V gene lost 5 bases and the J gene lost 3 bases, with 10 bases spanning the gap. Germline V lookup: CDR1 SGHVS, CDR2 FQNEAQ. The CDR3 bases are TGTGCCAGCAGCGCGAGACATTACACTGAAGCTTTCTTT. This sequence encodes CASSARHYTEAFF.

CDR3 DNA sequence: TGTGCCAGCAGTCTTAATCTGAATACGCAGTATTTT. Encoded protein: CASSLNLNTQYF. The chain joins TRBV7-9 to TRBJ2-3; D remains ambiguous. This CDR3 contains 12 residues. Germline CDR1 and CDR2: SEHNR and FQNEAQ (reference sequence). V was trimmed by 6 bases and J by 7 bases, leaving 11 bases between them.

The chain combines TRBV4-3 with TRBJ2-4; 7 bases align to TRBD2. Trimming cost V 0 bases and J 1 base; bases outside gene matches: 6. The length of the CDR3 is 17 residues. Germline V gene lookup returns CDR1 LGHNA and CDR2 YSLEER. The CDR3 DNA is TGCGCCAGCAGCCAAGAGCACGTGGGGGGGGCCAAAAACATTCAGTACTTC. Translation: CASSQEHVGGAKNIQYF.

V and J are TRBV5-1 and TRBJ2-5; tentatively, D is TRBD1 (6 bases). This CDR3 spans 14 amino acids. Trimming pared 0 bases from V and 4 bases from J, leaving 10 bases between. Per germline, CDR1 SGHRS and CDR2 YFSETQ. CDR3 sequence (DNA): TGCGCCAGCAGCTTGGGTACAGGGAGAGAGACCCAGTACTTC. Translated: CASSLGTGRETQYF.

This chain connects TRBV28 to TRBJ2-7; weak D call: TRBD2 (6 bases). CDR1 MDHEN and CDR2 SYDVKM come from the germline V gene. V shed 4 bases and J shed 1 base, with 11 bases lying between them. There are 14 residues in the CDR3. The CDR3 loop is CASSSGTESYEQYF. In nucleotides, the CDR3 is TGTGCCAGCAGTTCGGGGACTGAGTCCTACGAGCAGTACTTC. The full variable domain, rest sourced from reference TRBV28 and TRBJ2-7, is DVKVTQSSRYLVKRTGEKVFLECVQDMDHENMFWYRQDPGLGLRLIYFSYDVKMKEKGDIPEGYSVSREKKERFSLILESASTNQTSMYLCASSSGTESYEQYFGPGTRLTVT.

The chain recombines TRBV13 with TRBJ1-1; the D is unclear. Germline values: CDR1 PRHDT, CDR2 FYEKMQ (reference sequence). This CDR3 comprises 13 residues. The V end lost 6 bases, the J end lost 1 base, and 9 bases lay between the germline ends. CDR3 loop: CASREFGNTEAFF. The CDR3 DNA follows: TGTGCCAGCAGGGAGTTTGGGAACACTGAAGCTTTCTTT.

This clone was seen more than once but under ten times. This chain connects TRBV6-5 to TRBJ1-2, with TRBD1 matching over 8 bases. The CDR3 contains 15 residues. In germline, CDR1 is MNHEY, CDR2 SVGAGI. Trimming cost V 0 bases and J 4 bases; bases outside gene matches: 4. The CDR3 DNA follows: TGTGCCAGCAGTTACTCGGCAGGGGGCCCCTATGGCTACACCTTC. As protein: CASSYSAGGPYGYTF.

CDR3 loop: CASSKRTSGISTFSYEQYF. The DNA of the CDR3 is TGTGCCAGCAGCAAACGGACTAGCGGGATTTCAACTTTCTCCTACGAGCAGTACTTC. V usage is TRBV7-2 and J usage is TRBJ2-7, with 12 positions matching TRBD2. Unmatched junction bases numbered 14, after V lost 5 bases and J lost 0 bases. The CDR3 loop spans 19 amino acids. Germline CDR1 SGHTA, CDR2 FQGNSA.

The rearrangement uses TRBV5-4 and TRBJ2-3, with D unclear. The V gene lost 3 bases and the J gene lost 4 bases, with 9 bases spanning the gap. The CDR3 extends over 13 amino acids. Germline CDR1 SGHNT, CDR2 YYREEE (reference sequence). CDR3 sequence: CASSSNRADTQYF. In nucleotides, the CDR3 is TGTGCCAGCAGCTCGAACCGGGCAGATACGCAGTATTTT.

This chain joins TRBV6-5 and TRBJ2-5, with 7 bases aligning to TRBD1. The length of the CDR3 is 14 residues. Trimming removed 6 bases from V and 1 base from J; junction bases left unmatched: 5. Germline CDR1 and CDR2: MNHEY and SVGAGI. The CDR3: CASRRGDSQETQYF. The CDR3 nucleotides are TGTGCCAGCAGAAGAGGGGACAGCCAAGAGACCCAGTACTTC.

The V gene is TRBV6-2 or TRBV6-3, the J gene TRBJ1-3; unclear D gene. This CDR3 is 16 amino acids long. Trimming cost V 5 bases and J 0 bases, with 14 bases left between them. From germline, CDR1 is MNHEY and CDR2 SVGEGT. Here the CDR3 reads CASSPAGPLSGNTIYF. In DNA form, the CDR3 reads TGTGCCAGCAGTCCCGCGGGCCCCCTCTCTGGAAACACCATATATTTT.

This chain joins TRBV7-6 and TRBJ2-3, with TRBD2 matching over 11 bases. Germline V gene lookup returns CDR1 SGHVS and CDR2 FNYEAQ. V gave up 5 bases and J gave up 0 bases; unmatched junction bases: 16. The CDR3 loop spans 20 amino acids. In DNA, the CDR3 is TGTGCCAGCAGCGCGAGACTAGCGGGACTTACGGGCGGTAGCACAGATACGCAGTATTTT. This codes for CASSARLAGLTGGSTDTQYF.

The chain recombines TRBV7-2 with TRBJ2-3; D is undetermined. Germline V gene lookup returns CDR1 SGHTA and CDR2 FQGNSA. V lost 6 bases and J lost 0, with 13 bases in between. The length of the CDR3 is 15 residues. This CDR3 reads CASSSFEDSTDTQYF. In DNA form, the CDR3 reads TGTGCCAGCAGTTCCTTTGAAGATAGCACAGATACGCAGTATTTT.

The rearrangement uses TRBV6-6 and TRBJ1-3; no definite D call. This CDR3 comprises 16 residues. Germline-derived CDR1 and CDR2 are MNHNY and SVGAGI (reference sequence). Trimming shortened V by 3 bases and J by 0 bases, and 12 bases separated the two germline ends. The CDR3 region has the DNA TGTGCCAGCAGTTATGGATTGATCAACTCTGGAAACACCATATATTTT. The encoded protein is CASSYGLINSGNTIYF.

The V call is TRBV30, the J call TRBJ2-3; D gene unclear. Germline-derived CDR1 and CDR2 are GTSNPN and SVGIG (reference sequence). V was clipped by 5 bases and J by 1 base, with 13 bases between them. This CDR3 region has 14 residues. In DNA form, the CDR3 reads TGTGCCTGGGGTCCTTCGGGCCGCACAGATACGCAGTATTTT. Translation gives CAWGPSGRTDTQYF.

The CDR3 here is CASSEGAAAQYF. CDR3 in DNA: TGTGCCAGCAGTGAAGGCGCCGCGGCCCAGTACTTC. The V call is TRBV25-1, the J call TRBJ2-5; no definite D call. The CDR3 covers 12 residues. Germline V lookup: CDR1 MGHDK, CDR2 SYGVNS. With 2 bases removed from V and 9 bases from J, the gap between germline ends came to 10 bases.

The chain carries TRBV7-2 and TRBJ1-5; D possibly corresponds to TRBD1 (5 bases). V gave up 1 base and J gave up 9 bases, with 16 bases separating them. This CDR3 is 15 amino acids long. Germline values: CDR1 SGHTA, CDR2 FQGNSA. DNA of the CDR3: TGTGCCAGCAGCTTAGTTTTAGGGGCACTGGGGCCCCAGCATTTT. Translated: CASSLVLGALGPQHF.

The chain recombines TRBV18 with TRBJ1-3, with D possibly being TRBD1 (6 bases). CDR1 and CDR2 from the germline V gene are KGHSH and LQKENI. The CDR3 runs 17 residues. The ends were cut back, 3 bases at V and 0 bases at J, with 15 bases in the middle. The CDR3 spells CASSPVTGISSGNTIYF. The DNA for the CDR3 is TGTGCCAGCTCACCCGTTACAGGGATCTCCTCTGGAAACACCATATATTTT.

The chain combines TRBV28 with TRBJ2-3, with D tentatively TRBD1 or TRBD2 (7 bases each). The CDR3 consists of 16 residues. Germline V gene lookup returns CDR1 MDHEN and CDR2 SYDVKM. Trimming stripped 4 bases from V and 4 bases from J, with 18 bases between. CDR3 protein: CASSSWGGGKADTQYF. In nucleotides, the CDR3 is TGTGCCAGCAGTTCTTGGGGAGGGGGCAAGGCAGATACGCAGTATTTT.

The chain joins TRBV5-8 to TRBJ1-2; possibly TRBD1 for D (6 bases). There are 15 residues in the CDR3. CDR1 is SGHTS and CDR2 is YDEGEE in the germline V gene. The V end was cut by 5 bases, the J end by 0 bases, with 14 bases between. CDR3 region: CASSLGQRSNYGYTF. The CDR3 DNA follows: TGTGCCAGCAGTCTCGGACAGCGATCTAACTATGGCTACACCTTC.

The V call is TRBV13, the J call TRBJ2-5; D could derive from TRBD1 or TRBD2 (5 bases each). Germline loops: CDR1 PRHDT, CDR2 FYEKMQ (reference sequence). The length of the CDR3 is 14 residues. V dropped 3 bases and J dropped 5 bases, with 13 bases sitting between them. The CDR3 region has the DNA TGTGCCAGCAGCTTCCGACAGCGGCGGGAGACCCAGTACTTC. This encodes CASSFRQRRETQYF. The full variable domain, with the rest looked up from reference TRBV13 and TRBJ2-5, is AAGVIQSPRHLIKEKRETATLKCYPIPRHDTVYWYQQGPGQDPQFLISFYEKMQSDKGSIPDRFSAQQFSDYHSELNMSSLELGDSALYFCASSFRQRRETQYFGPGTRLLVL.

This chain links TRBV18 with TRBJ2-2; 10 bases map to TRBD2. The CDR3 sequence is 19 residues long. V gave up 5 bases and J gave up 0 bases; unmatched junction bases: 12. Per germline, CDR1 KGHSH and CDR2 LQKENI. CDR3 sequence: CASSTSASGGSSNTGELFF. The CDR3 nucleotides are TGTGCCAGCTCAACCAGCGCTAGCGGGGGATCGTCGAACACCGGGGAGCTGTTTTTT.

The J gene is TRBJ2-1, the V gene TRBV4-1; the D gene is possibly TRBD2 (6 bases). V was shortened by 1 base and J by 4 bases, with 11 bases between the two germline ends. CDR1 is MGHRA and CDR2 is YSYEKL in the germline V gene. The CDR3 totals 15 residues. CDR3 amino acids: CASSQGVSGYNEQFF. CDR3 bases: TGCGCCAGCAGCCAAGGGGTTAGCGGATACAATGAGCAGTTCTTC.

The chain is built from TRBV7-2 and TRBJ2-5; D is undetermined. The V end was cut by 4 bases, the J end by 7 bases, with 10 bases between. CDR3 length: 12 amino acids. CDR1 is SGHTA, CDR2 FQGNSA, per germline. CDR3 DNA sequence: TGTGCCAGCAGCTGGCACAAGGGGACCCAGTACTTC. Translation: CASSWHKGTQYF.

The genes are TRBV18 and TRBJ1-2; D is undetermined. This CDR3 has 14 amino acids. The ends were cut back, 3 bases at V and 8 bases at J, with 16 bases in the middle. Germline V lookup: CDR1 KGHSH, CDR2 LQKENI. The CDR3: CASSPLDQDVGYTF. DNA for the CDR3: TGTGCCAGCTCACCTCTAGACCAGGATGTCGGCTACACCTTC.